A selection of T cell receptor beta chains follows, all from one sample in a study of blood T cell repertoires in COVID-19. Assay: immunoSEQ multiplex PCR; the TCRdb copy retains only in-frame clones and omits some. The top ten hold over 1.3% of the sample, which has 250,000 to 350,000 clones, approximately 88% seen once. The specimen sequenced was peripheral blood. The source of these receptors is a human donor with COVID-19, enrolled during active disease. The donor label of this sample is uncertain. Each CDR3 is given with its conserved first and last residue. The order of the fields is CDR3 protein, J gene, D gene, V gene. A D gene is named only where the DNA matches it firmly.

CASRPQVQETQYF,TRBJ2-5,.,TRBV28
CASSLPGNEQFF,TRBJ2-1,.,TRBV12-3/TRBV12-4
CASSPRGRAIGEQYF,TRBJ2-7,TRBD1,TRBV28
CASSMGPFTDTQYF,TRBJ2-3,.,TRBV19
CASSADGTGGDTIYF,TRBJ1-3,TRBD1,TRBV6-5
CASSLTPSAGELFF,TRBJ2-2,.,TRBV7-3
CASSRQGMNTEAFF,TRBJ1-1,TRBD1,TRBV5-5
CASSLLSSGGGFNTQYF,TRBJ2-3,TRBD2,TRBV5-1
CASSFGTSVREQYF,TRBJ2-7,TRBD2,TRBV5-4
CASSLDHRVGYEQFF,TRBJ2-1,.,TRBV27
CSGRENNEQFF,TRBJ2-1,.,TRBV20-1
CASSSLSRAGSYEQYF,TRBJ2-7,.,TRBV19
CASSLGGGYEQYF,TRBJ2-7,.,TRBV5-6
CASSPPFRGSGSSYNEQFF,TRBJ2-1,TRBD2,TRBV3-1/TRBV3-2
CAGGRDMNTEAFF,TRBJ1-1,.,TRBV2
CASSPQGGSLGYTF,TRBJ1-2,TRBD1,TRBV7-3
CASSLGAEYSGANVLTF,TRBJ2-6,.,TRBV7-9
CSVQGASNEKLFF,TRBJ1-4,TRBD1,TRBV29-1
CASSQEVDSREAFF,TRBJ1-1,.,TRBV4-3
CASTRTGIEAFF,TRBJ1-1,TRBD1,TRBV12-3/TRBV12-4
CATSRDTGRAYEQYF,TRBJ2-7,.,TRBV15
CSARVGEQQFF,TRBJ2-1,.,TRBV20-1
CASSLASGYSEQFF,TRBJ2-1,.,TRBV5-4
CASSLTYAGGQETQYF,TRBJ2-5,TRBD2,TRBV7-3
CASSISQGYSNQPQHF,TRBJ1-5,.,TRBV19
CASRTPLTVWHGYTF,TRBJ1-2,.,TRBV28
CAWSVNPQIFSGNTIYF,TRBJ1-3,.,TRBV30
CAWSAKGSVSSTDTQYF,TRBJ2-3,.,TRBV30
CASSLGLAGEEQFF,TRBJ2-1,TRBD2,TRBV7-7
CASSDSSWDEQYF,TRBJ2-7,.,TRBV6-2/TRBV6-3
CAWQGGNSGNTIYF,TRBJ1-3,.,TRBV30
CAWNQRGETQYF,TRBJ2-5,.,TRBV30
CASRGLPETQYF,TRBJ2-5,.,TRBV2
CASSRGQSAGAEAFF,TRBJ1-1,TRBD1,TRBV6-5
CASNDRAMNTEAFF,TRBJ1-1,TRBD1,TRBV6-5
CASSTRWIQYF,TRBJ2-4,.,TRBV21-1
CASSLGGPYNEQFF,TRBJ2-1,.,TRBV18
CATSDPNRDTQYF,TRBJ2-3,.,TRBV24-1
CASSEGRGGYEQYF,TRBJ2-7,TRBD2,TRBV4-3
CASSVGVLRGYTF,TRBJ1-2,.,TRBV5-6
CATTGGSLYEQYF,TRBJ2-7,.,TRBV28
CASSLGTSETYEQYF,TRBJ2-7,TRBD2,TRBV18
CASSPGAPDTQYF,TRBJ2-3,.,TRBV6-5
CASSLGGPNTEAFF,TRBJ1-1,.,TRBV11-3
CASSSGKGGGADSPLHF,TRBJ1-6,.,TRBV5-4
CASSSSDPSGVTDTQYF,TRBJ2-3,TRBD2,TRBV7-8
CASSAGYPGELFF,TRBJ2-2,.,TRBV5-1
CASREIRSTNEKLFF,TRBJ1-4,.,TRBV4-1
CASSSREGGSYEQYF,TRBJ2-7,TRBD2,TRBV7-8
CASSWRLGSGNTIYF,TRBJ1-3,.,TRBV28
CSGTGPQETQYF,TRBJ2-5,TRBD1,TRBV29-1
CASSPRFPQETQYF,TRBJ2-5,.,TRBV6-2/TRBV6-3
CAWEERKSSYEQYF,TRBJ2-7,.,TRBV30
CASSQDLSDSYEQYF,TRBJ2-7,.,TRBV4-1
CASSATTGQGVDEQFF,TRBJ2-1,TRBD1,TRBV5-1
CASSLGPGSYNEQFF,TRBJ2-1,.,TRBV11-3
CASSLRTGGGAPLHF,TRBJ1-6,TRBD1,TRBV27
CAISQDREGEKLFF,TRBJ1-4,TRBD1,TRBV10-3
CASSRGGQPNEKLFF,TRBJ1-4,.,TRBV9